This T cell receptor (beta chain) was sequenced during a study of molecular identifiers for immune sequencing clone quantification. Study results and limitations: Highly expanded clone sizes could be underestimated through barcode sharing by identical TCR molecules. The study found clones above 20 RNA copies held over 97% of effector molecules and under 1% in naive cells.

This clonotype was seen a handful of times. Its target is not known. It may be a read error: a sequence one base away is much more abundant. Each CDR3 protein gets one entry after TCRdb re-called the PCR reads with MiXCR. The sample contains about 63,000 distinct CDR3 sequences, over 15% of which appear only once. Germline CDR1 MNHEY, CDR2 SVGAGI. The length of the CDR3 is 18 residues. The source material was naive CD8+ T cells from blood, with Jurkat cell RNA spiked in. Subset described: FACS-sorted CD8+CD4-CCR7+CD45RA+ naive T cells. The receptor was derived from a human donor in good health. Some libraries in this study had Jurkat cell RNA spiked in. The chain carries TRBV6-5 and TRBJ2-2; possible D gene TRBD2, 5 bases. DNA of the CDR3: TGTGCCAGCGGTTACTCTTCGTCCCCAGCGGCATGGACCGGGGAGCTGTTTTTT. Residues: CASGYSSSPAAWTGELFF.